The clone carrying this T cell receptor (beta chain) was seen more than once but under ten times. This entry belongs to a study of T cells after yellow fever vaccination. The study made its TCR cDNA through 5'RACE template switching. That step introduced a universal primer site along with UMIs. Each CDR3 protein gets one entry after TCRdb re-called the 5' RACE reads with MiXCR. The table has roughly 300,000 distinct CDR3 sequences, approximately 8% seen once. The CDR3 is 17 residues long. Germline CDR1 is LGHNA and CDR2 is YNFKEQ. V shed 0 bases and J shed 1 base, with 14 bases lying between them. The sequence derives from a man younger than 35 who received the YFV17D yellow fever vaccine. This sample comprised PBMCs, obtained around 45 days after the first yellow fever vaccination. The V call is TRBV4-2, the J call TRBJ2-3; a weak D match, TRBD2 (6 bases). The CDR3 loop is CASSQDRGITRTDTQYF. CDR3 in DNA: TGTGCCAGCAGCCAAGATCGGGGGATCACTCGCACAGATACGCAGTATTTT.